Listed here is a single TCR beta chain. Antigen unknown. Sequencing was performed with immunoSEQ multiplex PCR; in TCRdb, only in-frame clones are kept and a portion is missing. Among about 77,000 clones listed, 83% were seen once. This record comes from a study of radiation and T cells in renal cell carcinoma. Overall study findings and caveats: In blood, top tumor clones expanded by 2 weeks, shrinking by 4.

CDR1 LGHNA and CDR2 YNFKEQ come from the germline V gene. Trimming pared 0 bases from V and 8 bases from J, leaving 10 bases between. CDR3 length: 13 residues. Stated time point: blood 4 weeks post-SBRT, at nephrectomy. The sample's treatment: 15 Gy SBRT to primary tumor, nephrectomy 4 weeks later. Nephrectomy followed 15 Gy stereotactic body radiation by 4 weeks. The receptor comes from a woman in her sixties with renal cell carcinoma. Source: blood, taken from a patient whose treatment included radiotherapy and nephrectomy. J is TRBJ1-2 and V is TRBV4-2; maybe TRBD1 (6 bases). CDR3 nucleotide sequence: TGTGCCAGCAGCCAAGACAGGGGCATGGGCTACACCTTC. As protein: CASSQDRGMGYTF.